The 22 T cell receptor beta chains below come from one sample, sequenced in a study of T-cell reconstitution after alpha-beta-depleted transplantation in children. Unique molecular identifiers featured in how the TCRbeta library was prepared. A single record per CDR3 protein comes from TCRdb applying MiXCR to the PCR reads. The repertoire holds about 610,000 distinct CDR3 sequences, with over 9.5% as singletons. Sequencing was performed on PBMCs from the stem cell graft donor, taken from the stem cell graft. These receptors originate from a human donor who donated a stem cell graft to a child with acute myeloid leukemia.

The genes are TRBV6-2 or TRBV6-3 and TRBJ1-1, with D perhaps TRBD1 (6 bases). The V and J ends lost 6 bases and 5 bases respectively, with 19 bases between them. Germline CDR1 MNHEY, CDR2 SVGEGT. The CDR3 runs to 15 residues. In DNA form, the CDR3 reads TGTGCCAGCAGCCCTCTAGAGGGGGAGTGGACTGAAGCTTTCTTT. Translated: CASSPLEGEWTEAFF.

In its sample, this clonotype was seen a few times. The DNA of the CDR3 is TGCGCCAGCAGCTGGGGACTCGTTCAAGAGACCCAGTACTTC. It codes for CASSWGLVQETQYF. The genes are TRBV5-1 and TRBJ2-5; D is perhaps TRBD2 (6 bases). The CDR3 has 14 residues. Trimming pared 3 bases from V and 2 bases from J, leaving 11 bases between. Germline V lookup: CDR1 SGHRS, CDR2 YFSETQ. Supplemented by reference TRBV5-1 and TRBJ2-5, the full variable domain reads KAGVTQTPRYLIKTRGQQVTLSCSPISGHRSVSWYQQTPGQGLQFLFEYFSETQRNKGNFPGRFSGRQFSNSRSEMNVSTLELGDSALYLCASSWGLVQETQYFGPGTRLLVL.

The genes are TRBV5-1 and TRBJ2-2, with 7 bases matching TRBD2. This CDR3 comprises 15 residues. CDR1 SGHRS and CDR2 YFSETQ come from the germline V gene. Germline trimming cut 5 bases from V and 3 bases from J; bases unmatched to any gene: 7. CDR3 DNA sequence: TGCGCCAGCAGATCGCGGGAGTTGCACACCGGGGAGCTGTTTTTT. Translation: CASRSRELHTGELFF.

The chain recombines TRBV7-2 with TRBJ2-1, with 11 bases fitting TRBD2. CDR1 and CDR2 from the germline V gene are SGHTA and FQGNSA. The V and J ends lost 5 bases and 4 bases, in that order; junction bases with no gene match: 7. The CDR3 sequence is 16 residues long. The CDR3 sequence is CASSQTSGIQYNEQFF. In DNA, the CDR3 is TGTGCCAGCAGCCAGACTAGCGGGATTCAGTACAATGAGCAGTTCTTC.

This clonotype was counted only a few times. The chain employs TRBV27 and TRBJ2-3; 9 positions match TRBD1. Looked up from germline, CDR1 is MNHEY and CDR2 is SMNVEV (reference sequence). J lost 5 bases, V lost 6 bases, and 6 bases had no gene match. The length of the CDR3 is 14 residues. The CDR3 DNA reads TGTGCCAGCAGAAAACAGGGGGCTGGAGATACGCAGTATTTT. Protein sequence: CASRKQGAGDTQYF.

V gene TRBV20-1 combines with J gene TRBJ2-5; TRBD1 or TRBD2 may be the D gene (5 bases each). The CDR3 contains 16 residues. In germline, CDR1 is DFQATT, CDR2 SNEGSKA (reference sequence). The ends were cut back, 4 bases at V and 5 bases at J, with 23 bases in the middle. CDR3 residues: CSAKGEAEALDETQYF. Here the CDR3 DNA reads TGCAGTGCTAAAGGGGAAGCGGAGGCTCTCGATGAGACCCAGTACTTC.

This clonotype appeared a few times. The chain employs TRBV6-5 and TRBJ1-4, with no clear D. Germline V CDR1 and CDR2: MNHEY, SVGAGI. The CDR3 has 13 residues. The V gene lost 4 bases and the J gene lost 8 bases, with 11 bases spanning the gap. CDR3: CASSSGEEEKLFF. Written as DNA, the CDR3 is TGTGCCAGCAGTTCAGGAGAAGAAGAAAAACTGTTTTTT.

The chain employs TRBV5-5 and TRBJ2-1; D is perhaps TRBD2 (5 bases). V lost 0 bases and J 0 bases, leaving 7 bases between the germline ends. Germline CDR1 is SGHKS and CDR2 is YYEKEE (reference sequence). The CDR3 is made up of 15 amino acids. The CDR3 reads CASSLGESSYNEQFF. Written as DNA, the CDR3 is TGTGCCAGCAGCTTGGGGGAGAGCTCCTACAATGAGCAGTTCTTC.

This clonotype was counted at least ten times. The V gene is TRBV7-9, the J gene TRBJ2-7; the D is unclear. V was pared by 5 bases and J by 7 bases, with 18 bases between. From germline, CDR1 is SEHNR and CDR2 FQNEAQ (reference sequence). The CDR3 contains 14 residues. In DNA form, the CDR3 reads TGTGCCAGCAGCCCCAGGACCGAGGACGGGGAGCAGTACTTC. This codes for CASSPRTEDGEQYF.

Many counts were recorded for this clonotype. The chain couples TRBV12-3 or TRBV12-4 to TRBJ1-2, with unresolved D. CDR3 length: 13 amino acids. V lost 5 bases to trimming and J lost 7 bases, with 14 bases between them. The CDR3 sequence: CASSPGPIRGYTF. As DNA, the CDR3 is TGTGCCAGCAGTCCTGGGCCAATCCGTGGCTACACCTTC.

The table lists this clonotype with many counts. The chain joins TRBV6-5 to TRBJ1-1; 8 bases line up with TRBD1. V was pared by 5 bases and J by 5 bases, with 13 bases of the junction left unmatched. The CDR3 covers 16 residues. Germline values: CDR1 MNHEY, CDR2 SVGAGI. CDR3 sequence (DNA): TGTGCCAGCAGTCTCGACAGGGGAAGAGGGGCGACTGAAGCTTTCTTT. Translated, it gives CASSLDRGRGATEAFF.

The genes are TRBV4-3 and TRBJ2-7; no firm D call. The CDR3 consists of 16 residues. Germline V gene lookup returns CDR1 LGHNA and CDR2 YSLEER. V was clipped by 0 bases and J by 5 bases, with 17 bases between them. CDR3 bases: TGCGCCAGCAGCCAAGATTCATCGACAAACCGAAACGAGCAGTACTTC. Its translation is CASSQDSSTNRNEQYF.

V is TRBV5-1 and J is TRBJ1-1; a weak D match, TRBD1 (6 bases). The length of the CDR3 is 15 residues. Germline CDR1 is SGHRS and CDR2 is YFSETQ. V was clipped by 0 bases and J by 4 bases, with 13 bases between them. This chain's CDR3 is CASSLAGAGVTEAFF. DNA for the CDR3: TGCGCCAGCAGCTTGGCCGGTGCAGGGGTCACTGAAGCTTTCTTT. Supplemented by reference TRBV5-1 and TRBJ1-1, the full variable domain reads KAGVTQTPRYLIKTRGQQVTLSCSPISGHRSVSWYQQTPGQGLQFLFEYFSETQRNKGNFPGRFSGRQFSNSRSEMNVSTLELGDSALYLCASSLAGAGVTEAFFGQGTRLTVV.

This clonotype was counted between two and nine times. The genes are TRBV7-2 and TRBJ2-2; no reliable D call. The germline V gene has CDR1 SGHTA and CDR2 FQGNSA. The CDR3 is made up of 13 amino acids. Deletions cut 5 bases from V and 6 bases from J, with 10 bases between. This CDR3 is CASSLLSAGELFF. In nucleotides, the CDR3 is TGTGCCAGCAGCCTACTTTCGGCCGGGGAGCTGTTTTTT.

This clonotype was seen a handful of times. This chain joins TRBV29-1 and TRBJ1-4; D possibly corresponds to TRBD1 (6 bases). The germline gives CDR1 SQVTM, CDR2 ANQGSEA. The CDR3 is 15 residues long. The V end lost 7 bases, the J end lost 3 bases, and 18 bases lay between the germline ends. CDR3 region: CSGRLQGGANEKLFF. Written as DNA, the CDR3 is TGCAGCGGACGATTACAGGGAGGGGCTAATGAAAAACTGTTTTTT. Variable domain in full (rest from reference TRBV29-1 and TRBJ1-4): SAVISQKPSRDICQRGTSLTIQCQVDSQVTMMFWYRQQPGQSLTLIATANQGSEATYESGFVIDKFPISRPNLTFSTLTVSNMSPEDSSIYLCSGRLQGGANEKLFFGSGTQLSVL.

V usage is TRBV7-2 and J usage is TRBJ2-2, with 13 bases fitting TRBD2. This CDR3 comprises 16 residues. Germline assignment: CDR1 SGHTA and CDR2 FQGNSA. V shed 5 bases, J shed 4 bases, and the junction held 4 bases outside the gene matches. CDR3 protein: CASSKGLAGITGELFF. CDR3 sequence (DNA): TGTGCCAGCAGCAAGGGACTAGCGGGAATCACCGGGGAGCTGTTTTTT.

This clonotype was recorded many times. The V and J genes are TRBV9 and TRBJ2-1; 9 bases align to TRBD2. CDR3 size: 16 residues. V was pared by 3 bases and J by 0 bases, with 4 bases of the junction left unmatched. CDR1 and CDR2 (germline): SGDLS, YYNGEE. The DNA for the CDR3 is TGTGCCAGCAGCGCGGGACTAGCCAGCTCCTACAATGAGCAGTTCTTC. Translating it yields CASSAGLASSYNEQFF.

This sequence joins TRBV12-3 or TRBV12-4 and TRBJ2-5; 8 bases map to TRBD2. The junction had 16 bases not matched to a gene; V was cut back by 8 bases and J by 2 bases. This CDR3 has 17 residues. In DNA form, the CDR3 reads TGTGCCAGCCGGGGGGGGCGGGGATCCCCCTCTCAAGAGACCCAGTACTTC. Translating gives CASRGGRGSPSQETQYF.

The table lists this clonotype with a few counts. The V and J genes are TRBV3-1 and TRBJ2-5, with a weak D call TRBD2 (6 bases). The CDR3 consists of 15 residues. The ends were cut back, 3 bases at V and 2 bases at J, with 13 bases in the middle. Per germline, CDR1 LGHDT and CDR2 YNNKEL (reference sequence). The CDR3 DNA is TGTGCCAGCAGCCATCGGACTAATTATCAAGAGACCCAGTACTTC. Protein: CASSHRTNYQETQYF.

This chain uses TRBV2 with TRBJ1-1, with unresolved D. CDR1 is SNHLY and CDR2 is FYNNEI in the germline V gene. V was cut by 10 bases and J by 0 bases, with 18 bases left in between. CDR3 length: 15 amino acids. The CDR3 DNA reads as TGTGCCATTATAGGCTCCGAGGGAATGAACACTGAAGCTTTCTTT. Its protein is CAIIGSEGMNTEAFF. Full variable domain (remainder filled in from reference TRBV2 and TRBJ1-1): EPEVTQTPSHQVTQMGQEVILRCVPISNHLYFYWYRQILGQKVEFLVSFYNNEISEKSEIFDDQFSVERPDGSNFTLKIRSTKLEDSAMYFCAIIGSEGMNTEAFFGQGTRLTVV.

This clonotype appeared many times. This chain links TRBV29-1 with TRBJ2-3, with 7 bases fitting TRBD2. The CDR3 sequence is 15 residues long. CDR1 is SQVTM and CDR2 is ANQGSEA in the germline V gene. With V trimmed by 6 bases and J by 1 base, 10 bases remained unmatched. The CDR3 region has the DNA TGCAGCGTCCCCAAAGGCGCGGGAGGCACAGATACGCAGTATTTT. Amino acids: CSVPKGAGGTDTQYF.

This clonotype was observed many times. This chain connects TRBV10-3 to TRBJ1-1; 8 bases map to TRBD1. J gave up 0 bases and V 6 bases, and 3 bases lay outside the gene matches. Looked up from germline, CDR1 is ENHRY and CDR2 is SYGVKD. This CDR3 comprises 14 residues. CDR3 sequence reads: CAISPDRVNTEAFF. In nucleotides, the CDR3 is TGTGCCATCAGCCCGGACAGGGTGAACACTGAAGCTTTCTTT.